What follows is one TCR beta chain and its context. Its antigen is unknown. The trim removed 0 bases at V and 3 bases at J, leaving 6 bases unmatched. The CDR3 is made up of 15 amino acids. Germline V CDR1 and CDR2: DFQATT, SNEGSKA (reference sequence). These data originate in a study of CD8+CD57+ T cells in acquired aplastic anemia. Findings of the study overall: About 30 CD8+ CDR3 sequences occurred in both the patients and the controls.

Previously, flow cytometry had revealed CD8+CD57+ cell expansion in the patients chosen for sequencing. The template used for profiling TCR beta VDJ and CDR3 was genomic DNA. TCRdb reprocessed the reads with MiXCR, giving one entry per CDR3 protein. The top ten hold more than 40% of the sample, which has 180,000 or so distinct CDR3 sequences, around 60% seen once. Material for sequencing was sorted CD4+, CD8+, or CD8+CD57+ T cells (not recorded which) from PBMCs. The clonotype originates from a human donor with aplastic anemia. The chain carries TRBV20-1 and TRBJ2-7; 9 nucleotides match TRBD2. The CDR3 spells CSARDILAGFYEQYF. In DNA form, the CDR3 reads TGCAGTGCTAGAGATATACTAGCGGGCTTCTACGAGCAGTACTTC.